These 24 T cell receptor beta chains originate from one sample sequenced in a study of blood T cell repertoires in COVID-19. TCRdb keeps only in-frame clones here, not all; method: immunoSEQ multiplex PCR. The sample carries roughly 150,000 clones, approximately 85% recorded once. Sequenced: peripheral blood. The source is a man older than 75 with COVID-19, enrolled during active disease.

V and J are TRBV3-1 (or the pseudogene TRBV3-2) and TRBJ2-1; D is uncertain. The CDR3 totals 13 residues. Trimming stripped 3 bases from V and 9 bases from J, with 12 bases between. Per the germline V gene, CDR1 is LGHDT and CDR2 is YNNKEL (reference sequence). CDR3 residues: CASSQVSTGEQFF. In DNA, the CDR3 is TGTGCCAGCAGCCAGGTCAGTACGGGTGAGCAGTTCTTC.

The rearrangement joins TRBV28 to TRBJ2-4; D is uncertain. From germline, CDR1 is MDHEN and CDR2 SYDVKM. The CDR3 has 13 amino acids. The germline V and J ends were trimmed by 5 bases and 2 bases, with 7 bases remaining between them. In DNA, the CDR3 is TGTGCCAGCAGTCCCGGTCCCAAAAACATTCAGTACTTC. Its translation is CASSPGPKNIQYF. The variable domain in full, with the rest retrieved from reference TRBV28 and TRBJ2-4, is DVKVTQSSRYLVKRTGEKVFLECVQDMDHENMFWYRQDPGLGLRLIYFSYDVKMKEKGDIPEGYSVSREKKERFSLILESASTNQTSMYLCASSPGPKNIQYFGAGTRLSVL.

This sequence joins TRBV19 and TRBJ1-5; TRBD1 is a possible D gene (5 bases). Trimming left V 2 bases short and J 2 bases short, with 10 bases between. The CDR3 runs 15 residues. CDR1 and CDR2 (germline): LNHDA, SQIVND (reference sequence). The CDR3 loop is CASSIIGAGNQPQHF. The CDR3 DNA sequence: TGTGCCAGTAGTATAATAGGGGCCGGCAATCAGCCCCAGCATTTT.

Comments on this clone: One end of the junction fails to match germline, which may point to a read error. The chain uses TRBV30 and TRBJ2-2, with 9 bases fitting TRBD2. Per the germline V gene, CDR1 is GTSNPN and CDR2 is SVGIG (reference sequence). CDR3 length: 17 residues. The CDR3 nucleotides read TGTGCCTGGAGTGTTAAGCCCGCGGGGGGGCGAAACCGGGGAGCTGTTTTT. It is translated as CAWSVKPAGGRNRGAVF.

This clone was counted only a few times. The chain recombines TRBV11-2 with TRBJ2-1; 8 bases match TRBD2. The CDR3 contains 16 residues. The junction had 10 bases not matched to a gene; V was cut back by 4 bases and J by 5 bases. Germline V gives CDR1 SGHAT, CDR2 FQNNGV. The CDR3: CASSSAGATGDNEQFF. The CDR3 nucleotides read TGTGCCAGCAGCTCAGCGGGGGCTACGGGGGACAATGAGCAGTTCTTC.

Concerning this clone itself: Other DNA sequences of this sample code for an identical CDR3. This chain joins TRBV5-1 and TRBJ2-1; the D gene is possibly TRBD1 (6 bases). The CDR3 extends over 14 amino acids. Germline CDR1 is SGHRS and CDR2 is YFSETQ. V gave up 0 bases and J gave up 5 bases, with 9 bases separating them. CDR3: CASSLGQGHNEQFF. The CDR3 region has the DNA TGCGCCAGCAGCTTGGGGCAGGGGCACAATGAGCAGTTCTTC.

The J gene is TRBJ2-7, the V gene TRBV5-1; TRBD1 is a possible D gene (8 bases). The germline V gene encodes CDR1 SGHRS and CDR2 YFSETQ. The CDR3 has 15 amino acids. Trimming pared 4 bases from V and 2 bases from J, leaving 16 bases between. CDR3 protein: CASSPGGQATYEQYF. CDR3 in DNA: TGCGCCAGCAGCCCGGGGGGACAGGCAACCTACGAGCAGTACTTC.

The chain joins TRBV14 to TRBJ1-4; 7 bases fit TRBD1. Germline CDR1 and CDR2: SGHDN and FVKESK. The J segment lost 2 bases and the V segment lost 0 bases, leaving 9 bases of the junction unmatched. This CDR3 spans 18 amino acids. CDR3 in DNA: TGTGCCAGCAGCCAAGAAAGAGGGGGCCGGGCGACTAATGAAAAACTGTTTTTT. It translates to CASSQERGGRATNEKLFF.

The chain employs TRBV27 and TRBJ1-5; 7 nucleotides align to TRBD1. V lost 8 bases to trimming and J lost 2 bases; unmatched junction nucleotides: 9. Per germline, CDR1 MNHEY and CDR2 SMNVEV (reference sequence). CDR3 length equals 15 residues. In nucleotides, the CDR3 is TGTGCCAGCGGGGACAGCGGGGGGGGCAATCAGCCCCAGCATTTT. This encodes CASGDSGGGNQPQHF.

The chain recombines TRBV7-2 with TRBJ1-5; 7 nucleotides agree with TRBD1. In germline, CDR1 is SGHTA, CDR2 FQGNSA. The ends lost 4 bases at V and 5 bases at J; junction bases unmatched: 5. The CDR3 totals 14 residues. In DNA form, the CDR3 reads TGTGCCAGCAGCTCCGACAGGGTGTATCAGCCCCAGCATTTT. Translating gives CASSSDRVYQPQHF. The full variable domain, rest sourced from reference TRBV7-2 and TRBJ1-5, is GAGVSQSPSNKVTEKGKDVELRCDPISGHTALYWYRQSLGQGLEFLIYFQGNSAPDKSGLPSDRFSAERTGGSVSTLTIQRTQQEDSAVYLCASSSDRVYQPQHFGDGTRLSIL.

This clone was picked up one time. The rearrangement uses TRBV6-6 and TRBJ2-5; tentatively, D is TRBD2 (6 bases). This CDR3 has 13 residues. CDR1 is MNHNY and CDR2 is SVGAGI in the germline V gene (reference sequence). V was clipped by 4 bases and J by 9 bases, with 15 bases between them. CDR3 sequence reads: CASSSTGRRAQYF. The DNA for the CDR3 is TGTGCCAGCAGTTCCACGGGGCGGAGGGCCCAGTACTTC.

This chain uses TRBV3-1 (or the pseudogene TRBV3-2) with TRBJ2-7; 8 bases fit TRBD2. The CDR3 totals 15 residues. Per the germline V gene, CDR1 is LGHDT and CDR2 is YNNKEL (reference sequence). The trim removed 0 bases at V and 3 bases at J, leaving 4 bases unmatched. CDR3 sequence: CASSQEWRGDYEQYF. The CDR3, as DNA: TGTGCCAGCAGCCAAGAATGGCGGGGGGACTACGAGCAGTACTTC.

The rearrangement joins TRBV7-6 to TRBJ1-6; TRBD1 agrees at 7 bases. Germline lookup yields CDR1 SGHVS and CDR2 FNYEAQ. The trim removed 5 bases at V and 0 bases at J, leaving 13 bases unmatched. The CDR3 consists of 19 residues. In DNA form, the CDR3 reads TGTGCCAGCAGCCCTTTCCGGGACAGCCGGAGCTCCTATAATTCACCCCTCCACTTT. It is translated as CASSPFRDSRSSYNSPLHF.

The rearrangement joins TRBV5-1 to TRBJ1-1; 7 bases align to TRBD1. This CDR3 has 15 residues. CDR1 and CDR2 (germline): SGHRS, YFSETQ. Losses at the gene ends were 2 bases for V and 2 bases for J; bases not matched to a gene: 6. This CDR3 reads CASSFGTDSNTEAFF. CDR3 nucleotide sequence: TGCGCCAGCAGCTTCGGGACAGACTCTAACACTGAAGCTTTCTTT.

The chain recombines TRBV5-1 with TRBJ1-1; 8 nucleotides match TRBD1. There are 14 residues in the CDR3. Germline loops: CDR1 SGHRS, CDR2 YFSETQ. After removal of 4 bases from V and 3 bases from J, the junction contained 5 bases not matched to a gene. The CDR3 loop is CASSPPGGHTEAFF. DNA for the CDR3: TGCGCCAGCAGCCCCCCAGGGGGCCACACTGAAGCTTTCTTT.

J is TRBJ2-7 and V is TRBV7-3; 9 bases line up with TRBD2. With 3 bases clipped from V and 9 bases from J, the junction kept 9 bases outside the gene matches. This CDR3 has 14 amino acids. CDR1 SGHTA and CDR2 FQGTGA come from the germline V gene. The CDR3 nucleotides read TGTGCCAGCAGCTTCAGCGGGGGGCAGGCCGCGCAGTACTTC. This encodes CASSFSGGQAAQYF.

The V call is TRBV13, the J call TRBJ2-1, with 8 bases identical to TRBD2. Germline V gene lookup returns CDR1 PRHDT and CDR2 FYEKMQ (reference sequence). V trimming: 5 bases; J trimming: 5 bases; junction bases outside the gene matches: 8. The CDR3 consists of 15 residues. The CDR3 region is CASSGGLVGHNEQFF. CDR3 coding DNA: TGTGCCAGCAGCGGGGGACTAGTCGGACACAATGAGCAGTTCTTC.

The V gene is TRBV14, the J gene TRBJ1-1, with D possibly matching TRBD1 (6 bases). The CDR3 has 15 residues. Germline V gene data show CDR1 as SGHDN and CDR2 as FVKESK. Between the trimmed V and J ends, which lost 4 bases and 0 bases, there was a span of 12 bases. The CDR3 DNA is TGTGCCAGCAGCCCAAGGACAGATTTGAACACTGAAGCTTTCTTT. Translating gives CASSPRTDLNTEAFF.

The chain carries TRBV2 and TRBJ2-7; 7 bases fit TRBD1. The V gene's germline CDR1 is SNHLY and CDR2 FYNNEI. This CDR3 has 15 residues. The trim removed 6 bases at V and 1 base at J, leaving 9 bases unmatched. The CDR3 DNA reads TGTGCCAGCAGGAAAGACAGGGCTGGGTCCTACGAGCAGTACTTC. Its protein product is CASRKDRAGSYEQYF.

The chain is built from TRBV5-4 and TRBJ2-7; D might be TRBD1 (5 bases). CDR1 is SGHNT, CDR2 YYREEE, per germline (reference sequence). This CDR3 is built from 15 residues. Trimming removed 1 base from V and 0 bases from J, with 11 bases in between. The CDR3 is CASSLRDRLSYEQYF. The CDR3 DNA reads as TGTGCCAGCAGCTTGCGAGACAGACTCTCCTACGAGCAGTACTTC.

This chain links TRBV7-9 with TRBJ2-6; no clear D gene. CDR1 is SEHNR and CDR2 is FQNEAQ in the germline V gene (reference sequence). This CDR3 region has 12 residues. V was clipped by 1 base and J by 9 bases, with 4 bases between them. The CDR3 reads CASSLGVNVLTF. As DNA, the CDR3 is TGTGCCAGCAGCTTAGGAGTCAACGTCCTGACTTTC.

This clone was found a few times. The chain carries TRBV19 and TRBJ1-2; TRBD1 matches 10 bases. V was pared by 7 bases and J by 8 bases, with 7 bases of the junction left unmatched. Germline V gene lookup returns CDR1 LNHDA and CDR2 SQIVND (reference sequence). The CDR3 loop spans 13 amino acids. CDR3 amino acids: CASTRQGARGYTF. Here the CDR3 DNA reads TGTGCCAGTACCCGACAGGGGGCGCGGGGCTACACCTTC.

The chain combines TRBV5-1 with TRBJ2-3; possibly TRBD2 for D (5 bases). Trimming stripped 4 bases from V and 0 bases from J, with 6 bases between. Germline values: CDR1 SGHRS, CDR2 YFSETQ. This CDR3 comprises 13 residues. CDR3 sequence reads: CASSRTSTDTQYF. The DNA for the CDR3 is TGCGCCAGCAGCCGGACTAGCACAGATACGCAGTATTTT.

The chain employs TRBV4-1 and TRBJ2-1, with TRBD2 matching over 7 bases. The CDR3 loop spans 15 amino acids. J lost 8 bases, V lost 0 bases, and 7 bases had no gene match. CDR1 MGHRA and CDR2 YSYEKL come from the germline V gene. The chain's CDR3 is CASSQERGTTYEQFF. In DNA form, the CDR3 reads TGCGCCAGCAGCCAAGAACGGGGGACTACTTATGAGCAGTTCTTC.